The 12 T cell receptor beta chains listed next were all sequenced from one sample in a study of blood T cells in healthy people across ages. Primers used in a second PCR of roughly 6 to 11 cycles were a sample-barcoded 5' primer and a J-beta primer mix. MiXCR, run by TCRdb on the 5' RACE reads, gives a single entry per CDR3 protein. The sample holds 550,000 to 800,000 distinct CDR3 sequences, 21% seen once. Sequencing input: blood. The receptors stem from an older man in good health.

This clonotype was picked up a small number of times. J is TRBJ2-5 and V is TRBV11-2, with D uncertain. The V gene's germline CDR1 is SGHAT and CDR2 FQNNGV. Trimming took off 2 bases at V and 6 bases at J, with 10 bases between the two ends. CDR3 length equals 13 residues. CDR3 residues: CASSLSSSKTQYF. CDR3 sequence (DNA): TGTGCCAGCAGCTTAAGTTCGAGCAAGACCCAGTACTTC.

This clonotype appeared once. CDR3 bases: TGCGCCAGCAGTGAGTTGACAGGGGGATCCGGGGAGCTGTTTTTT. This encodes CASSELTGGSGELFF. The V gene is TRBV10-2, the J gene TRBJ2-2, with 9 bases aligning to TRBD1. Per the germline V gene, CDR1 is WSHSY and CDR2 is SAAADI. The CDR3 is 15 residues long. After removal of 1 base from V and 6 bases from J, the junction contained 3 bases not matched to a gene.

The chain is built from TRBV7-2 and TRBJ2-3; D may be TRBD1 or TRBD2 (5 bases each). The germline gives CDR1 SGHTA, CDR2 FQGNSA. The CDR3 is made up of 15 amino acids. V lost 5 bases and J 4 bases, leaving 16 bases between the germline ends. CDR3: CASSAQGGGADTQYF. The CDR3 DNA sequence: TGTGCCAGCAGCGCCCAGGGTGGAGGCGCAGATACGCAGTATTTT. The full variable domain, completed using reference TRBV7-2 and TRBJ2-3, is GAGVSQSPSNKVTEKGKDVELRCDPISGHTALYWYRQSLGQGLEFLIYFQGNSAPDKSGLPSDRFSAERTGGSVSTLTIQRTQQEDSAVYLCASSAQGGGADTQYFGPGTRLTVL.

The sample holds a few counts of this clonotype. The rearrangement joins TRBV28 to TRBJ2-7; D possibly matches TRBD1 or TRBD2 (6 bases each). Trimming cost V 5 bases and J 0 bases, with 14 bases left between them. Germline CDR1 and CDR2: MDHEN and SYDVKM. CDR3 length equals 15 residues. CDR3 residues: CASSATGGFSYEQYF. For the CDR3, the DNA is TGTGCCAGCAGTGCGACAGGAGGGTTCTCCTACGAGCAGTACTTC.

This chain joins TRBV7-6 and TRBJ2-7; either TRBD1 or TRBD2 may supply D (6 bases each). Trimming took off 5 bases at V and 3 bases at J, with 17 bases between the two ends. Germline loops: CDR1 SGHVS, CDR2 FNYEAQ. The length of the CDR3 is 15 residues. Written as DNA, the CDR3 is TGTGCCAGCAGCCAACAGGGAGAAGCGGGCTACGAGCAGTACTTC. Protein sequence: CASSQQGEAGYEQYF.

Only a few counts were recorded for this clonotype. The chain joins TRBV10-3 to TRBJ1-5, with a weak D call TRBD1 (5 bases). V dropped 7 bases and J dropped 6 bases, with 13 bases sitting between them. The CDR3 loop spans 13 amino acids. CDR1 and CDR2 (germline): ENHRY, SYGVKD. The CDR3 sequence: CAITSQTAQPQHF. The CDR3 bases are TGTGCCATCACGAGTCAGACAGCTCAGCCCCAGCATTTT.

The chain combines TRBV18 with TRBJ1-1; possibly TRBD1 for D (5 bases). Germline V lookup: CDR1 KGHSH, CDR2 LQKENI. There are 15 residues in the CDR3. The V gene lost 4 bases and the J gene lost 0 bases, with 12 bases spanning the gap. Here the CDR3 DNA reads TGTGCCAGCTCACAATTGGACATAATGAACACTGAAGCTTTCTTT. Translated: CASSQLDIMNTEAFF.

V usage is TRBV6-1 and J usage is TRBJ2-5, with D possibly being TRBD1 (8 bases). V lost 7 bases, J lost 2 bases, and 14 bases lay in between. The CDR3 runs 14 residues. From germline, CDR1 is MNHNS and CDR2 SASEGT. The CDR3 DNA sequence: TGTGCCAGCAAAGGACAGGGAGGGCAAGAGACCCAGTACTTC. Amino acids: CASKGQGGQETQYF.

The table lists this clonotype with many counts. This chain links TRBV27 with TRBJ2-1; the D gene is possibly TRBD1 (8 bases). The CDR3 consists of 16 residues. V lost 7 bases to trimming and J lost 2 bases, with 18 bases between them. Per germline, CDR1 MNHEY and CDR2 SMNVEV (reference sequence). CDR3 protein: CASTTQGGGAYNEQFF. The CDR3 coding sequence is TGTGCCAGCACCACACAGGGGGGGGGCGCCTACAATGAGCAGTTCTTC.

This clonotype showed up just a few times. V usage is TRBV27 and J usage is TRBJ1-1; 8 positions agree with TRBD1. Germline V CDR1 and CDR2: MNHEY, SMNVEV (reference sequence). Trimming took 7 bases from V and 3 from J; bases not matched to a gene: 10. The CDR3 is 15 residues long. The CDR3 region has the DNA TGTGCCAGCACCACCCTGACAGGGGTGGACACTGAAGCTTTCTTT. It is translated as CASTTLTGVDTEAFF.

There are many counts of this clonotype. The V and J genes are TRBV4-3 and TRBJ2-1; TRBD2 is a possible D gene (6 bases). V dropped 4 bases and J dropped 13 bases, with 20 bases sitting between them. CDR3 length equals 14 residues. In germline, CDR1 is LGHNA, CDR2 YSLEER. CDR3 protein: CASSRDYGGTQQFF. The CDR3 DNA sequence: TGCGCCAGCAGCCGCGACTATGGTGGGACTCAACAGTTCTTC.

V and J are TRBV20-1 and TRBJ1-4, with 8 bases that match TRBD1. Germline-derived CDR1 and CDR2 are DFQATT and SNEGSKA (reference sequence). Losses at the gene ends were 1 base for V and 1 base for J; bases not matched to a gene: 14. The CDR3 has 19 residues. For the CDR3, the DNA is TGCAGTGCTAGAGCTACAGGGGGTTCGATGGTCGGAACTAATGAAAAACTGTTTTTT. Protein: CSARATGGSMVGTNEKLFF.